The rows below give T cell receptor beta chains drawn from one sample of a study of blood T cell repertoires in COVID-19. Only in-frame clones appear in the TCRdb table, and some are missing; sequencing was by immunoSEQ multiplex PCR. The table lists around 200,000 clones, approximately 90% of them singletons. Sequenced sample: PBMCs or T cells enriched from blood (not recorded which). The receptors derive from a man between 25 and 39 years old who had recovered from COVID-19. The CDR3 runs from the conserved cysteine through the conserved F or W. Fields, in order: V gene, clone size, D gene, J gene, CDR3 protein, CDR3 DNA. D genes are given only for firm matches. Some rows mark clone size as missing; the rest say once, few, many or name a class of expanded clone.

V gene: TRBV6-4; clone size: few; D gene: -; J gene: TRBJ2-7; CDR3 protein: CASSDSKRRFYEQYF; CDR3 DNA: TGTGCCAGCAGTGACTCGAAGAGGAGATTCTACGAGCAGTACTTC
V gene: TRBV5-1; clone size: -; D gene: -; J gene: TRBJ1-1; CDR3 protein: CASSFLDLRAEAFF; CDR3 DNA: TGCGCCAGCAGCTTTCTGGACCTGAGGGCGGAAGCTTTCTTT
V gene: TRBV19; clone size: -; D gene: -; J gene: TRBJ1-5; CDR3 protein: CASSSTGTYYQPQHF; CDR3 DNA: TGTGCCAGTAGTTCCACCGGGACATACTATCAGCCCCAGCATTTT
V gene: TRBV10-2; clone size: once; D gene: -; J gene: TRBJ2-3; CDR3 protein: CASSEWAGGTKDTQYF; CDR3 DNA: TGCGCCAGCAGTGAGTGGGCCGGGGGAACAAAAGATACGCAGTATTTT
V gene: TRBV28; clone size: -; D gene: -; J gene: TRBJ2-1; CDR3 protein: CASSLGRPSGVAEQFF; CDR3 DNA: TGTGCCAGCAGTTTAGGACGTCCTTCGGGAGTTGCTGAGCAGTTCTTC
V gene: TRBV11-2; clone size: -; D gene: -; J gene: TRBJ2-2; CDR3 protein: CASSRGGAGNTGELFF; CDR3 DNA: TGTGCCAGCAGCCGAGGGGGGGCAGGGAACACCGGGGAGCTGTTTTTT
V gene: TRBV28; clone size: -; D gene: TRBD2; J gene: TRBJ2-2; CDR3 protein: CASSLDPGLAGLNTGELFF; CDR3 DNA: TGTGCCAGCAGTTTGGATCCTGGGCTAGCGGGCTTGAACACCGGGGAGCTGTTTTTT
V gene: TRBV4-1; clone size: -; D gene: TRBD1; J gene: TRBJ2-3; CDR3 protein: CASRPGTGVGTDTQYF; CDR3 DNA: TGCGCCAGCAGGCCAGGGACAGGGGTAGGGACAGATACGCAGTATTTT
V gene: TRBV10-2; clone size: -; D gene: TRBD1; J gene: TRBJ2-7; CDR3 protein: CASSETGVYEQYF; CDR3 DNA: TGCGCCAGCAGTGAGACAGGGGTCTACGAGCAGTACTTC
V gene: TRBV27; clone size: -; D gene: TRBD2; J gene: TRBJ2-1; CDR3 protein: CASSLSSALAGGSNEQFF; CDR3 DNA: TGTGCCAGCAGTTTATCGTCCGCCCTAGCGGGAGGGAGCAATGAGCAGTTCTTC
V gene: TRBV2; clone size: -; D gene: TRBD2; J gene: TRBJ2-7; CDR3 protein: CASSETSGRSYEQYF; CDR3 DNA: TGTGCCAGCAGCGAGACTAGCGGGAGAAGCTACGAGCAGTACTTC
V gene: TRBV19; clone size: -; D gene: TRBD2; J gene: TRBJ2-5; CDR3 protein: CASSIEGSGKETQYF; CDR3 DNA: TGTGCCAGTAGTATAGAGGGTAGCGGGAAAGAGACCCAGTACTTC
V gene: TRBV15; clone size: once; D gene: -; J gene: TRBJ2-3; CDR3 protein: CATSRGGPATQYF; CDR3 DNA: TGTGCCACCAGCAGAGGGGGGCCAGCTACGCAGTATTTT
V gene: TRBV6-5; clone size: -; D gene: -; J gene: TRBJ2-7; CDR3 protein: CASTAADSLFYEQYF; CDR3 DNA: TGTGCCAGCACCGCCGCGGACAGCCTTTTCTACGAGCAGTACTTC
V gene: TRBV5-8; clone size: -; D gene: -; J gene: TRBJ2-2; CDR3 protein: CASSSGYTGELFF; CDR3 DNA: TGTGCCAGCAGCTCGGGTTACACCGGGGAGCTGTTTTTT
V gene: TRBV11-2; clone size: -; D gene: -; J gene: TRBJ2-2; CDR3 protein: CATHQRVSDYTGELFF; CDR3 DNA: TGTGCCACCCATCAGCGGGTCTCGGATTACACCGGGGAGCTGTTTTTT
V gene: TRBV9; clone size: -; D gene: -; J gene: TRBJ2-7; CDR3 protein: CASSVAVRGNEQYF; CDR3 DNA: TGTGCCAGCAGCGTAGCGGTCAGGGGCAACGAGCAGTACTTC
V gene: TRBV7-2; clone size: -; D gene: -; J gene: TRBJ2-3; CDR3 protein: CASSYRADTQYF; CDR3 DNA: TGTGCCAGCAGCTACAGGGCGGATACGCAGTATTTT
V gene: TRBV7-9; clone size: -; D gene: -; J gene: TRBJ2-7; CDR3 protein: CASSLAIGAMGEQYF; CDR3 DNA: TGTGCCAGCAGCTTAGCTATAGGGGCTATGGGAGAGCAGTACTTC
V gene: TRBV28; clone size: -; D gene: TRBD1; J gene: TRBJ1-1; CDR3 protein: CASSLPLTGGQTEAFF; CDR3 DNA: TGTGCCAGCAGTTTGCCCTTGACAGGGGGTCAGACTGAAGCTTTCTTT
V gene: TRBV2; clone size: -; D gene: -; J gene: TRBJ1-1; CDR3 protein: CASSGTGETTEAFF; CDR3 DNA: TGTGCCAGCAGTGGTACGGGGGAAACCACTGAAGCTTTCTTT
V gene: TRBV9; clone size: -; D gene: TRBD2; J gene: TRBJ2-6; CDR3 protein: CASRAPGGAGANVLTF; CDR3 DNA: TGTGCCAGCAGAGCCCCCGGGGGGGCTGGGGCCAACGTCCTGACTTTC
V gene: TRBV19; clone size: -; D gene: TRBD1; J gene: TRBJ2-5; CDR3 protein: CASNNGQGQETQYF; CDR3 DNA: TGTGCCAGTAATAACGGACAGGGGCAAGAGACCCAGTACTTC
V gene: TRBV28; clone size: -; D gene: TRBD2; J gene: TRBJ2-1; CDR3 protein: CASSDWAGANEQFF; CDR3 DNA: TGTGCCAGCTCGGACTGGGCGGGAGCCAATGAGCAGTTCTTC
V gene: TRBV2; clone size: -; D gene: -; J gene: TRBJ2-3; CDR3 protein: CASSDNPRGTDTQYF; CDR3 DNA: TGTGCCAGCAGTGATAATCCCCGGGGCACAGATACGCAGTATTTT
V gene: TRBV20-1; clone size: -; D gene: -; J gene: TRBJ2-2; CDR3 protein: CSASSGKNTGELFF; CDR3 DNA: TGCAGTGCTAGTTCCGGGAAAAACACCGGGGAGCTGTTTTTT
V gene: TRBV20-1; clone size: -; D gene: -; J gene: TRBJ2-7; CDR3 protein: CSASPSASYEQYF; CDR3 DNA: TGCAGTGCTAGTCCTAGCGCTTCCTACGAGCAGTACTTC
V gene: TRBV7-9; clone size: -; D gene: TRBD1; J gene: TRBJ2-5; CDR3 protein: CASSPGTGRTETQYF; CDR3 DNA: TGTGCCAGCAGCCCTGGGACAGGGAGGACAGAGACCCAGTACTTC
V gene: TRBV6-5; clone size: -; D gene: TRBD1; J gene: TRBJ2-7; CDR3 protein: CASSYSIDRGFYEQYF; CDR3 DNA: TGTGCCAGCAGTTACTCGATTGACAGGGGGTTCTACGAGCAGTACTTC
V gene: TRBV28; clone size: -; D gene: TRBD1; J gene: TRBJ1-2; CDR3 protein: CASSGTVIPHGYTF; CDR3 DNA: TGTGCCAGCAGTGGGACAGTCATTCCGCATGGCTACACCTTC
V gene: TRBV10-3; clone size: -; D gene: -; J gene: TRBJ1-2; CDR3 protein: CAISESGVENGYTF; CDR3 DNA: TGTGCCATCAGTGAGTCAGGGGTGGAGAATGGCTACACCTTC
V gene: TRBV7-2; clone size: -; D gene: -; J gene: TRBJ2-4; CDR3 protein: CASSRTGTTKNIQYF; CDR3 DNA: TGTGCCAGCAGCAGAACCGGGACAACCAAAAACATTCAGTACTTC
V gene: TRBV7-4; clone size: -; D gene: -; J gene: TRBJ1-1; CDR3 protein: CASSFVRVYTEAFF; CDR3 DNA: TGTGCCAGCAGCTTTGTCAGGGTGTACACTGAAGCTTTCTTT
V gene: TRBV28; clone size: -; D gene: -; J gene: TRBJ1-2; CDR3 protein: CASSPTWGGPPYGYTF; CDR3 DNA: TGTGCCAGCAGTCCCACCTGGGGGGGACCTCCCTATGGCTACACCTTC
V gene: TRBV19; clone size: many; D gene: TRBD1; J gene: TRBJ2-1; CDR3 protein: CASSIADRGHNEQFF; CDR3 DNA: TGTGCCAGTAGTATAGCGGACAGGGGCCACAATGAGCAGTTCTTC
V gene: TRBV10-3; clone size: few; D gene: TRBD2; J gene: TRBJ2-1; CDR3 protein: CAISDNSRLAGGSSYNEQFF; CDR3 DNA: TGTGCCATCAGTGATAATAGTCGGCTAGCGGGAGGGAGCTCCTACAATGAGCAGTTCTTC
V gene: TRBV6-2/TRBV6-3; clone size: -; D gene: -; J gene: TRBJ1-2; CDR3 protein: CASSGGLYGYTF; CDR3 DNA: TGTGCCAGCAGTGGTGGGCTCTATGGCTACACCTTC
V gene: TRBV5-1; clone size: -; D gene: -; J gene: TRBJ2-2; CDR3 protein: CASSLRGNGELFF; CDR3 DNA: TGCGCCAGCAGCTTACGGGGTAACGGGGAGCTGTTTTTT
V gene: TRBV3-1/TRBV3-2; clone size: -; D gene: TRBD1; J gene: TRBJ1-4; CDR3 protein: CASSPRGVRRANEKLFF; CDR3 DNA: TGTGCCAGCAGCCCCAGGGGGGTCAGGCGGGCTAATGAAAAACTGTTTTTT
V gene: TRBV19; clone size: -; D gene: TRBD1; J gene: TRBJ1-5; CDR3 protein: CASSISVDRAKGINQPQHF; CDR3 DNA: TGTGCCAGTAGTATATCCGTCGACAGGGCAAAGGGGATTAATCAGCCCCAGCATTTT
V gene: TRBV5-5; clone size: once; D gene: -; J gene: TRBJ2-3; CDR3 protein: CASSLDGGADTQYF; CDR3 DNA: TGTGCCAGCAGCTTGGATGGGGGCGCGGATACGCAGTATTTT
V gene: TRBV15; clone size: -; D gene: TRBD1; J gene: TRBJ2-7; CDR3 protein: CATSRGWDRGDEQYF; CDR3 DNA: TGTGCCACCAGCAGAGGATGGGACAGGGGAGACGAGCAGTACTTC
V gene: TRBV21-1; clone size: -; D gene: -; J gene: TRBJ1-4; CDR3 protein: CASSNQNRGEKLFF; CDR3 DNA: TGTGCCAGCAGCAACCAGAACAGGGGTGAAAAACTGTTTTTT
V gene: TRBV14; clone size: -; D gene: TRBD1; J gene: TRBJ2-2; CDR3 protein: CASSPPGQGRTGELFF; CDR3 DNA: TGTGCCAGCAGCCCTCCGGGACAGGGACGAACCGGGGAGCTGTTTTTT
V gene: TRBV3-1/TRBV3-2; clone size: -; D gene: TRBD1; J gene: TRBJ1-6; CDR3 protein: CASSLGQVYNSPLHF; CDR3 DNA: TGTGCCAGCAGCCTCGGACAGGTCTATAATTCACCCCTCCACTTT
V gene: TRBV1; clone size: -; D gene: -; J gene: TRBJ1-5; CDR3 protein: CTSSQGGAVNQPQHF; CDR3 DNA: TGCACCAGCAGCCAGGGAGGGGCCGTCAATCAGCCCCAGCATTTT
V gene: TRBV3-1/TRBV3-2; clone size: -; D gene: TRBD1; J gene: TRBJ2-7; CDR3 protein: CASSPRPGGDYEQYF; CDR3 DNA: TGTGCCAGCAGCCCTCGACCAGGGGGCGACTACGAGCAGTACTTC
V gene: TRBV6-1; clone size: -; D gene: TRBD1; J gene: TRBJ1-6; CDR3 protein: CASSEDIRGYNSPLHF; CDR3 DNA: TGTGCCAGCAGTGAAGATATCAGGGGGTATAATTCACCCCTCCACTTT